This T cell receptor beta chain was obtained from a study of blood T cell repertoires in COVID-19 (dated by TCRdb to 2018 to 2020). As for the study more broadly: Collaborator samples came from the United States, Italy and Spain and covered acute and convalescent phases of COVID-19. The prospective study material was composed of cDNA or gDNA derived from T cells, B-cell-depleted T cells, or PBMCs. Deeply sampled blood TCRbeta repertoires from subjects exposed to, actively infected with, or recovered from COVID-19 were included in the dataset. A freely available public database, intended as a resource for researchers studying the immune response to SARS-CoV-2, is where the repertoires were released. The samples were drawn from the first 160 participants of the ongoing ImmuneRACE study and from 950 to 1,500 subjects provided by 6 global collaborators. A de-identified subject ID, COVID-19 status, age in years and sex were almost always included in the sample metadata. Where HLA class I and class II types were available, the types were taken from metadata supplied by the sample provider, not from assay-based typing.

What the work shows at the level of the full study, not this receptor alone: How much clinical and demographic metadata was included differed by source and by participant, and the metadata was provided uncurated.

Taken from the germline V gene, the CDR1 and CDR2 loops are SGHVS and FQNEAQ. V sheds 5 bases and J sheds 6 bases, leaving 26 bases between their ends. From the cysteine up to the phenylalanine, the CDR3 has a length of 17 residues. Kept here is only the CDR3 DNA, which spans 51 bases and is read in frame from base 1. The collaborating institutions used their own protocols to collect whole blood in K2EDTA tubes. For TCRbeta analysis, collaborators shipped samples as frozen whole blood, isolated PBMCs, or DNA extracted from either of those sample types. The immunoSEQ Assay, a bias-controlled multiplex PCR, was used to amplify TCRbeta CDR3 regions from genomic DNA. Turning to the authors' computational methods: The number of nucleated cells in each sample was estimated by amplification of reference gene primers within the assay. To quantify the absolute abundance of each unique TCRbeta CDR3 rearrangement, sequence reads were collapsed and filtered. Productive Simpson clonality was computed per sample as the square root of Simpson's diversity index over productive rearrangements. TCRdb limited this immuneACCESS table to in-frame rearrangements with V and J called. A share of clones is missing; checked studies link under half to unresolved V genes, and the rest is unexplained. That table gives V, J and clone size, and the DNA gave D and trimming. For this sample the table gives 310,000 or so clones, of which more than 75% were detected only once. In total, the top ten clones hold around 1.6% of the sample.

Remarks on this clone: Its antigen remains undetermined. Base quality data are lacking; no much larger clone is found one base away.

The origin of this receptor is a woman aged 50 to 65 with acute or convalescent COVID-19. In this chain, TRBV7-8 is recombined with TRBJ2-7, with a tentative D gene TRBD1 over 7 matching bases. The sample comprised peripheral blood. The sequenced DNA: TGTGCCAGCAGCCCTACGTACACCCGACAGGGAGGCGGCGAGCAGTACTTC. This yields the protein CASSPTYTRQGGGEQYF.